This T cell receptor (beta chain) was captured by sequencing in a study of T cell repertoires in cytomegalovirus infection. CDR3 length: 16 residues. V was cut by 0 bases and J by 4 bases, with 16 bases left in between. Germline V gene data show CDR1 as DFQATT and CDR2 as SNEGSKA (reference sequence). Each CDR3 protein is one row after TCRdb ran MiXCR on the reads. The profile shows about 160,000 distinct CDR3 sequences, 15% to 20% of them singletons. A few counts support this clonotype. Sequencing used CD8+ T cells from PBMCs. The rearrangement uses TRBV20-1 and TRBJ2-1; D not certain. The sequence derives from a human donor in good health (CMV status not recorded). Some clones in this sample may be carry-over from other donors' samples. CDR3 residues: CSARDSGATLYNEQFF. CDR3 nucleotides: TGCAGTGCTAGAGATAGTGGCGCCACGCTTTACAATGAGCAGTTCTTC.